Listed below are T cell receptor beta chains from one sample, sequenced in a study of neoadjuvant anti-PD-1 for oral cavity cancer. Data came from immunoSEQ multiplex PCR; TCRdb stores just in-frame clones and leaves some out. The sample yields roughly 14,000 clones, 60% to 85% seen once. The sample was PBMCs, taken after nivolumab (anti-PD-1) treatment. These TCRs come from a person aged 40 to 85 with oral cavity squamous cell carcinoma. The CDR3 runs from the conserved cysteine through the conserved F or W.

V gene: TRBV7-6
J gene: TRBJ1-3
CDR3 protein: CASSLARAGGWTGNTIYF

V gene: TRBV15
J gene: TRBJ2-5
CDR3 protein: CATSRGGAQETQYF

V gene: TRBV10-2
J gene: TRBJ1-3
CDR3 protein: CASSESRGTGNTIYF

V gene: TRBV11-2
J gene: TRBJ2-3
CDR3 protein: CASMAGTDTQYF

V gene: TRBV2
J gene: TRBJ2-3
CDR3 protein: CASKGADTQYF

V gene: TRBV7-8
J gene: TRBJ1-4
CDR3 protein: CASSWRVFEKLFF

V gene: TRBV11-2
J gene: TRBJ2-2
CDR3 protein: CASSLGGPNTGELFF

V gene: TRBV2
J gene: TRBJ2-4
CDR3 protein: CASSTRGVQNIQYF

V gene: TRBV29-1
J gene: TRBJ2-5
CDR3 protein: CSSGVRETQYF

V gene: TRBV19
J gene: TRBJ1-1
CDR3 protein: CASRRDTEAFF

V gene: TRBV6-5
J gene: TRBJ1-5
CDR3 protein: CASSYSYNQPQHF

V gene: TRBV5-6
J gene: TRBJ1-2
CDR3 protein: CASSSTHSPSYGYTF

V gene: TRBV5-1
J gene: TRBJ2-1
CDR3 protein: CASSLEASGGRDEQFF

V gene: TRBV7-8
J gene: TRBJ2-2
CDR3 protein: CASRSFQGNTGELFF

V gene: TRBV4-1
J gene: TRBJ2-7
CDR3 protein: CASSHRASGKEYEQYF

V gene: TRBV7-9
J gene: TRBJ2-6
CDR3 protein: CASGSGGGRGGANVLTF

V gene: TRBV5-1
J gene: TRBJ1-3
CDR3 protein: CASSLDGTAGNTIYF

V gene: TRBV6-1
J gene: TRBJ1-1
CDR3 protein: CASRRQGLRDTEAFF

V gene: TRBV6-4
J gene: TRBJ2-3
CDR3 protein: CASSDSKEGAHTDTQYF

V gene: TRBV5-1
J gene: TRBJ1-1
CDR3 protein: CASSDLGQMNTEAFF

V gene: TRBV10-1
J gene: TRBJ2-1
CDR3 protein: CASSAGDIHNEQFF

V gene: TRBV7-8
J gene: TRBJ1-2
CDR3 protein: CASSLTPAGVGYGYTF

V gene: TRBV7-2
J gene: TRBJ2-2
CDR3 protein: CASSPMSVASGELFF

V gene: TRBV2
J gene: TRBJ2-6
CDR3 protein: CASSQTGWGANVLTF

V gene: TRBV9
J gene: TRBJ1-2
CDR3 protein: CASSPKGAGNVGYTF

V gene: TRBV6-5
J gene: TRBJ1-1
CDR3 protein: CASSYSGATEAFF

V gene: TRBV7-9
J gene: TRBJ2-7
CDR3 protein: CASSSTSAYEQYF

V gene: TRBV7-9
J gene: TRBJ2-5
CDR3 protein: CASSLWGTRETQYF

V gene: TRBV13
J gene: TRBJ2-7
CDR3 protein: CASSLTSSYEQYF

V gene: TRBV5-6
J gene: TRBJ1-6
CDR3 protein: CASSPPPSRTGGTSPLHF

V gene: TRBV29-1
J gene: TRBJ2-1
CDR3 protein: CSVQWTINEQFF

V gene: TRBV28
J gene: TRBJ1-1
CDR3 protein: CASSPAGTGILRAFF

V gene: TRBV7-9
J gene: TRBJ2-7
CDR3 protein: CASSSYSGQGYEQYF

V gene: TRBV4-2
J gene: TRBJ2-3
CDR3 protein: CASSQEWEPQRADTQYF

V gene: TRBV5-1
J gene: TRBJ2-1
CDR3 protein: CASSKGHNEQFF

V gene: TRBV5-1
J gene: TRBJ1-5
CDR3 protein: CASSPNGGTQPQHF

V gene: TRBV2
J gene: TRBJ1-5
CDR3 protein: CASSAARVYSNQPQHF

V gene: TRBV5-1
J gene: TRBJ2-3
CDR3 protein: CASSLADSPPYGNTDTQYF

V gene: TRBV13
J gene: TRBJ1-2
CDR3 protein: CASSSNPGQGPQGYTF

V gene: TRBV27
J gene: TRBJ2-1
CDR3 protein: CASSLEVTGGYNEQFF

V gene: TRBV28
J gene: TRBJ2-6
CDR3 protein: CASSPTAGPSGANVLTF

V gene: TRBV10-1
J gene: TRBJ2-1
CDR3 protein: CASSEPPMGGDYNEQFF

V gene: TRBV6-1
J gene: TRBJ1-5
CDR3 protein: CASSVSGVPRDDQPQHF

V gene: TRBV6-1
J gene: TRBJ2-3
CDR3 protein: CASFGGGAGDTQYF

V gene: TRBV5-4
J gene: TRBJ2-3
CDR3 protein: CASSLDGVSSTDTQYF

V gene: TRBV5-4
J gene: TRBJ1-1
CDR3 protein: CASSTTTGNTEAFF

V gene: TRBV15
J gene: TRBJ2-7
CDR3 protein: CATSRDFRAAYEQYF

V gene: TRBV7-3
J gene: TRBJ2-1
CDR3 protein: CASSLNGRRDEQFF

V gene: TRBV11-2
J gene: TRBJ2-1
CDR3 protein: CASSLQEYNEQFF

V gene: TRBV19
J gene: TRBJ2-7
CDR3 protein: CASNGGGYEQYF

V gene: TRBV11-2
J gene: TRBJ2-5
CDR3 protein: CASSRVTGRYIVTQYF

V gene: TRBV12-2
J gene: TRBJ1-1
CDR3 protein: CASRLICRQGFMNTEAFF

V gene: TRBV6-5
J gene: TRBJ2-7
CDR3 protein: CASSWDRVSGEQYF

V gene: TRBV7-2
J gene: TRBJ2-1
CDR3 protein: CASSLTSGAQGEQFF

V gene: TRBV19
J gene: TRBJ2-1
CDR3 protein: CASSILRGAGNEQFF

V gene: TRBV19
J gene: TRBJ2-3
CDR3 protein: CASSIPRQGFKRNTQYF

V gene: TRBV5-5
J gene: TRBJ2-7
CDR3 protein: CASSLPPGGQAEQYF

V gene: TRBV30
J gene: TRBJ1-2
CDR3 protein: CAWSTAAPYGYTF

V gene: TRBV10-3
J gene: TRBJ1-4
CDR3 protein: CAISGGQLNEKLFF